This T cell receptor beta chain was obtained from a study of CD8 T cells in ankylosing spondylitis. Worth noting for this clonotype: Its antigen is currently unknown.

The TCR beta libraries were generated through quantitative 5'-RACE incorporating molecular barcodes. TCRdb reprocessed the 5' RACE reads with MiXCR, giving one entry per CDR3 protein. The data contain roughly 200,000 distinct CDR3 sequences, 9.5% to 15% of them seen just once; the ten biggest clones take up about 15%. Germline lookup yields CDR1 SNHLY and CDR2 FYNNEI. The V end was cut by 10 bases, the J end by 1 base, with 17 bases between. There are 14 residues in the CDR3. Study-wide results and caveats: Disease-linked clones had a CD8+ phenotype and relatively low frequency in peripheral blood.

The TCR comes from a male donor with ankylosing spondylitis or in good health (not recorded which). The sequenced material came from blood, either unsorted or a sorted T cell fraction (not recorded which). The rearrangement uses TRBV2 and TRBJ2-7, with D perhaps TRBD2 (6 bases). DNA for the CDR3: TGTGCCACCCTTCGGAGGGGTGGATCCTACGAGCAGTACTTC. Translating it yields CATLRRGGSYEQYF.